This T cell receptor (beta chain) was sequenced during a study of T cell responses to AZD1222 COVID-19 vaccine. Overall study: Second doses were pooled across both intervals (about 4 or about 12 weeks). Study-level findings and limits: The study identified only a handful of AZD1222 recipients as seropositive at baseline. Unmutated variant regions reportedly attract nearly half of all spike-specific TCRs. Along spike, vaccine-associated CD4 TCRs were found throughout, with dominance at 160-218 and 743-854.

Here immunoSEQ multiplex PCR was the method, and the copy in TCRdb shows in-frame clones only, minus some. The data hold some 180,000 clones, with 80% to 95% observed a single time. Remarks on this clone: What it binds is unknown.

The TCR was taken from an adult in good health. This material consisted of peripheral blood, taken on day 0 of AZD1222 vaccination.

The CDR3 here is CASSLHPPGPGNSPLHF. CDR3 coding DNA: TGTGCCAGCAGCCTCCACCCGCCGGGCCCGGGAAATTCACCCCTCCACTTT. This chain joins TRBV27 and TRBJ1-6, with D unclear. Trimming removed 6 bases at V and 7 bases at J, with 22 bases between. Germline V gene data show CDR1 as MNHEY and CDR2 as SMNVEV (reference sequence). The CDR3 loop spans 17 amino acids.